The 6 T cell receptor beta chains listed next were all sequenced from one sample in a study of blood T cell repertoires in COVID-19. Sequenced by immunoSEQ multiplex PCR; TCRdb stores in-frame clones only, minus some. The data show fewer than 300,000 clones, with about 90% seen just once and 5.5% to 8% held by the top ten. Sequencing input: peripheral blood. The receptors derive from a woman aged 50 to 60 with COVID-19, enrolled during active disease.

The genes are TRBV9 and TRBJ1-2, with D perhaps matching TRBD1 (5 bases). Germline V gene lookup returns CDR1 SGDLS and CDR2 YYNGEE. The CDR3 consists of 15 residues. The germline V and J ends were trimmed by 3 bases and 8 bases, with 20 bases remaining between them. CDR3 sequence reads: CASSAISGTSQGYTF. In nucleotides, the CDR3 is TGTGCCAGCAGCGCAATATCCGGGACTTCTCAGGGCTACACCTTC.

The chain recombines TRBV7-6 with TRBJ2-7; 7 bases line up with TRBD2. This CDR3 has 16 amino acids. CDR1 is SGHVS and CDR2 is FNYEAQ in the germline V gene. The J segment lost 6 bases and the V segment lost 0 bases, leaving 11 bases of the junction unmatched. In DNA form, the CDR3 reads TGTGCCAGCAGCTTAGCGGGGAGGGCAGGGATAGCCGAGCAGTACTTC. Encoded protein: CASSLAGRAGIAEQYF.

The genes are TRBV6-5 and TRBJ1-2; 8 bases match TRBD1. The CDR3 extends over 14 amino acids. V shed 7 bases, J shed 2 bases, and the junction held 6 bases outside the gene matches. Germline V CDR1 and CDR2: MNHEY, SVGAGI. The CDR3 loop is CASTQGAPNYGYTF. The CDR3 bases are TGTGCCAGCACCCAGGGGGCTCCCAACTATGGCTACACCTTC.

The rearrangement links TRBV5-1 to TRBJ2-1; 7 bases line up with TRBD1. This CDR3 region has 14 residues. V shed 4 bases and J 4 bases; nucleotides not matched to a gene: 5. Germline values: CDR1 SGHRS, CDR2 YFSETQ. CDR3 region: CASSGDRVYNEQFF. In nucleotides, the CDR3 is TGCGCCAGCAGCGGCGACAGGGTTTACAATGAGCAGTTCTTC.

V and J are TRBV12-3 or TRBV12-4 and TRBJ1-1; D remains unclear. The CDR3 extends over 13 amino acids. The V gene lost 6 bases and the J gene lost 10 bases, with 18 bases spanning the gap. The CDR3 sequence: CASSPVGGRRAFF. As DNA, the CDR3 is TGTGCCAGCAGCCCCGTGGGAGGGAGGAGAGCTTTCTTT.

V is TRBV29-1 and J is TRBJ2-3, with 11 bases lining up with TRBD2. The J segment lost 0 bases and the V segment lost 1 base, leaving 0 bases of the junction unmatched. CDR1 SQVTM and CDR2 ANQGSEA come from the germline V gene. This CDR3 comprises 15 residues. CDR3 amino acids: CSVEVAGGSTDTQYF. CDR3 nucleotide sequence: TGCAGCGTTGAAGTAGCGGGAGGGAGCACAGATACGCAGTATTTT.